These 15 T cell receptor beta chains originate from one sample sequenced in a study of control samples from healthy donors and cancer patients. Libraries were prepared by immunoSEQ multiplex PCR; TCRdb keeps only in-frame clonotypes and omits some of them. The table lists roughly 26,000 clones, about 81% of them singletons. Sequencing input: PBMCs. The receptors shown here come from a man in his fifties or sixties with colorectal cancer.

The V and J genes are TRBV7-9 and TRBJ2-5; D is perhaps TRBD2 (6 bases). This CDR3 is built from 13 residues. V was pared by 1 base and J by 3 bases, with 6 bases between. Germline values: CDR1 SEHNR, CDR2 FQNEAQ (reference sequence). For the CDR3, the DNA is TGTGCCAGCAGCTTAGAGCGGGAAGAGACCCAGTACTTC. It is translated as CASSLEREETQYF. Drawing the rest from reference TRBV7-9 and TRBJ2-5, the complete variable domain is DTGVSQNPRHKITKRGQNVTFRCDPISEHNRLYWYRQTLGQGPEFLTYFQNEAQLEKSRLLSDRFSAERPKGSFSTLEIQRTEQGDSAMYLCASSLEREETQYFGPGTRLLVL.

The rearrangement links TRBV2 to TRBJ2-7; D is unclear. CDR1 is SNHLY and CDR2 is FYNNEI in the germline V gene. The CDR3 sequence is 15 residues long. The germline V and J ends were trimmed by 3 bases and 0 bases, with 12 bases remaining between them. CDR3 sequence reads: CASSEGPVDSYEQYF. For the CDR3, the DNA is TGTGCCAGCAGTGAGGGTCCCGTCGACTCCTACGAGCAGTACTTC.

The chain has TRBV5-1 and TRBJ2-3, with D perhaps matching TRBD1 (5 bases). From germline, CDR1 is SGHRS and CDR2 YFSETQ. V gave up 2 bases and J gave up 0 bases, with 10 bases separating them. CDR3 length: 15 amino acids. The CDR3 nucleotides read TGCGCCAGCAGCTTAGGGGCAGTGAGCACAGATACGCAGTATTTT. Translated: CASSLGAVSTDTQYF.

This clone was counted a few times. The chain combines TRBV2 with TRBJ2-6, with 8 bases aligning to TRBD1. The junction had 19 bases not matched to a gene; V was cut back by 8 bases and J by 1 base. This CDR3 is built from 20 residues. The germline gives CDR1 SNHLY, CDR2 FYNNEI. CDR3 in DNA: TGTGCCAGCCTCGATCTTATATGGACAGGGCCCGAGTCTGGGGCCAACGTCCTGACTTTC. Amino acid sequence: CASLDLIWTGPESGANVLTF.

The V gene is TRBV7-2, the J gene TRBJ1-4, with D possibly matching TRBD1 (5 bases). The germline gives CDR1 SGHTA, CDR2 FQGNSA. CDR3 length: 13 residues. V was shortened by 1 base and J by 5 bases, with 5 bases between the two germline ends. The DNA of the CDR3 is TGTGCCAGCAGCTTAGGGGGCAATGAAAAACTGTTTTTT. Encoded protein: CASSLGGNEKLFF.

V and J are TRBV12-3 or TRBV12-4 and TRBJ1-1, with a weak D call TRBD1 (5 bases). Deletions cut 7 bases from V and 4 bases from J, with 13 bases between. The CDR3 consists of 13 residues. The CDR3 spells CASTGREGTEAFF. DNA for the CDR3: TGTGCCAGCACCGGCAGGGAGGGCACTGAAGCTTTCTTT.

The genes are TRBV7-9 and TRBJ1-1; D is uncertain. The CDR3 is 13 residues long. V was shortened by 5 bases and J by 1 base, with 8 bases between the two germline ends. CDR1 SEHNR and CDR2 FQNEAQ come from the germline V gene (reference sequence). CDR3 protein: CASSPTWNTEAFF. CDR3 DNA: TGTGCCAGCAGCCCCACTTGGAACACTGAAGCTTTCTTT.

The rearrangement joins TRBV5-4 to TRBJ2-1; TRBD2 matches 7 bases. Germline V gene sequence: CDR1 SGHNT, CDR2 YYREEE (reference sequence). This CDR3 has 13 residues. V was pared by 5 bases and J by 5 bases, with 4 bases of the junction left unmatched. DNA of the CDR3: TGTGCCAGCAGTTGGGGGGGGGACAATGAGCAGTTCTTC. This codes for CASSWGGDNEQFF.

This clone was seen just once. The CDR3 region has the DNA TGTGCCAGCAGCCAAGCGTCCGCGGGGGGGCGTGAGCAGTACTTC. Translated: CASSQASAGGREQYF. The J gene is TRBJ2-7, the V gene TRBV3-1 (or the pseudogene TRBV3-2), with 9 bases matching TRBD2. This CDR3 has 15 amino acids. Unmatched junction bases numbered 8, after V lost 1 base and J lost 7 bases. Germline loops: CDR1 LGHDT, CDR2 YNNKEL (reference sequence).

V and J are TRBV5-1 and TRBJ1-6; 10 bases are shared with TRBD1. Germline lookup yields CDR1 SGHRS and CDR2 YFSETQ. This CDR3 spans 14 amino acids. V lost 4 bases, J lost 11 bases, and 6 bases stayed unmatched. DNA of the CDR3: TGCGCCAGCAGCCCCGGGACAGGGGAAGCACCCCTCCACTTT. Encoded protein: CASSPGTGEAPLHF.

V and J are TRBV4-3 and TRBJ1-6; D is undetermined. V shed 3 bases and J shed 0 bases, with 15 bases lying between them. The germline V gene encodes CDR1 LGHNA and CDR2 YSLEER. The CDR3 totals 18 residues. CDR3 in DNA: TGCGCCAGCAGCCAGGCATCGTCGCCGAGCTCCTATAATTCACCCCTCCACTTT. This encodes CASSQASSPSSYNSPLHF.

Only one count was recorded for this clone. The chain carries TRBV18 and TRBJ1-5; D not resolved. V was shortened by 3 bases and J by 0 bases, with 6 bases between the two germline ends. Germline V CDR1 and CDR2: KGHSH, LQKENI. CDR3 size: 14 residues. In DNA form, the CDR3 reads TGTGCCAGCTCACCCCTGAATAGCAATCAGCCCCAGCATTTT. Translating it yields CASSPLNSNQPQHF.

CDR3 bases: TGCGCCAGCAGCCAAGCAATGGCAGGGGCTGGAAACACCATATATTTT. Its protein is CASSQAMAGAGNTIYF. The chain uses TRBV4-3 and TRBJ1-3; a possible D gene is TRBD1 (6 bases). The length of the CDR3 is 16 residues. With 1 base removed from V and 2 bases from J, the gap between germline ends came to 12 bases. Germline V gene data show CDR1 as LGHNA and CDR2 as YSLEER.

The chain carries TRBV6-5 and TRBJ1-6; perhaps TRBD1 as D (5 bases). The germline V and J ends were trimmed by 4 bases and 7 bases, with 8 bases remaining between them. CDR1 and CDR2 from the germline V gene are MNHEY and SVGAGI. The CDR3 length is 13 residues. For the CDR3, the DNA is TGTGCCAGCAGTTCAAGGGACAATTCACCCCTCCACTTT. Protein: CASSSRDNSPLHF.

This sequence joins TRBV4-3 and TRBJ2-3; 14 bases fit TRBD2. Germline CDR1 is LGHNA and CDR2 is YSLEER. The junction had 8 bases not matched to a gene; V was cut back by 0 bases and J by 0 bases. This CDR3 region has 20 residues. As DNA, the CDR3 is TGCGCCAGCAGCCAAGAGACTCCGGGACTAGCGGGGGCCAGCACAGATACGCAGTATTTT. Its translation: CASSQETPGLAGASTDTQYF.